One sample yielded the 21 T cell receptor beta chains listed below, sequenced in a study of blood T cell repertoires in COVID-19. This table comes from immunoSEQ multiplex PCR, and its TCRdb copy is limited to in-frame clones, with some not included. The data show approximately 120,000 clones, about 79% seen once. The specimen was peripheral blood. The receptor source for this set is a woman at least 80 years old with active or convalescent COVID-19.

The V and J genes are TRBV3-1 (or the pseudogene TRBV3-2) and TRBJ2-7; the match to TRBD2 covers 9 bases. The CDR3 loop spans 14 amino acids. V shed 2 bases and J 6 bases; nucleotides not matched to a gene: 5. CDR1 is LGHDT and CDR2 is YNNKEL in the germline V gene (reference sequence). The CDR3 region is CASSQYAGGVEQYF. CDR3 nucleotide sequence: TGTGCCAGCAGCCAATACGCGGGAGGGGTCGAGCAGTACTTC.

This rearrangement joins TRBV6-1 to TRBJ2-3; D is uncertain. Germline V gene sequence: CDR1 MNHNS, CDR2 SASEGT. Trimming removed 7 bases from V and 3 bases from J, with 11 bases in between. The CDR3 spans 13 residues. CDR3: CASTSGLTDTQYF. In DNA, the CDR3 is TGTGCCAGCACTAGTGGCTTAACAGATACGCAGTATTTT.

CDR3 sequence reads: CASSLSPRGAGYNEQFF. CDR3 nucleotides: TGTGCCAGCAGTTTATCCCCCAGGGGGGCGGGATACAATGAGCAGTTCTTC. The V call is TRBV27, the J call TRBJ2-1; weak D call: TRBD1 (7 bases). The V end lost 0 bases, the J end lost 4 bases, and 16 bases lay between the germline ends. Germline lookup yields CDR1 MNHEY and CDR2 SMNVEV (reference sequence). This CDR3 contains 17 residues.

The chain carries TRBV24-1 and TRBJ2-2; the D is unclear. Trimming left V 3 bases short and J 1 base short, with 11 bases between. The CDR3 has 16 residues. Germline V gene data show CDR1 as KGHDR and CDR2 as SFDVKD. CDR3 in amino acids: CATSDPPLLNTGELFF. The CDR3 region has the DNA TGTGCCACCAGTGATCCCCCCTTACTGAACACCGGGGAGCTGTTTTTT.

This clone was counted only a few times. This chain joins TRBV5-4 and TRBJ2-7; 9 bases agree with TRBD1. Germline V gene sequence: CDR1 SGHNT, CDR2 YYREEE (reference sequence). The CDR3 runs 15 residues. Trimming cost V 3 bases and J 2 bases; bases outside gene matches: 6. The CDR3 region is CASSWGQGSTYEQYF. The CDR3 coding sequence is TGTGCCAGCAGCTGGGGACAGGGATCGACCTACGAGCAGTACTTC.

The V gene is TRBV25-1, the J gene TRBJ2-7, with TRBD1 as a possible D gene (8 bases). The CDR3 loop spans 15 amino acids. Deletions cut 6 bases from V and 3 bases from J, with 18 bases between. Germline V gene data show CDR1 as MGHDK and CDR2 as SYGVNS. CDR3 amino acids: CASRDTGGAVYEQYF. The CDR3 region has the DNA TGTGCCAGCAGGGACACAGGGGGGGCGGTCTACGAGCAGTACTTC.

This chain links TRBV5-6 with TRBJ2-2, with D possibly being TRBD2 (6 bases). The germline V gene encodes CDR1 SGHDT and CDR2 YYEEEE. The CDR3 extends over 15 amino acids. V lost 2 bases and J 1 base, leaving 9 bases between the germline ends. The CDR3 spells CASSFSSENTGELFF. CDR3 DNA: TGTGCCAGCAGCTTTTCTAGCGAGAACACCGGGGAGCTGTTTTTT.

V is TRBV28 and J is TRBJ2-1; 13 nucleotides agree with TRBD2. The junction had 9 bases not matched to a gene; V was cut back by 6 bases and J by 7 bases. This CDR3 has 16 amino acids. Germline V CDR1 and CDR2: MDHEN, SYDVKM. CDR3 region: CASREGLAGVRNEQFF. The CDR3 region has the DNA TGTGCCAGCAGGGAAGGACTAGCGGGAGTTAGGAATGAGCAGTTCTTC.

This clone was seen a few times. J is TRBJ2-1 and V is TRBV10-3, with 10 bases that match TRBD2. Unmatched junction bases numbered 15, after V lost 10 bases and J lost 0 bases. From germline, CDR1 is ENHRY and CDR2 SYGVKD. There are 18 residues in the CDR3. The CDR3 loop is CATFLKAGGPSSYNEQFF. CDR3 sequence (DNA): TGTGCCACCTTCTTGAAAGCGGGAGGGCCAAGCTCCTACAATGAGCAGTTCTTC.

In DNA, the CDR3 is TGTGCCAGCAGTTGGACTAGCGCGAACACCGGGGAGCTGTTTTTT. Protein: CASSWTSANTGELFF. The chain recombines TRBV6-5 with TRBJ2-2, with 9 bases identical to TRBD2. The CDR3 is made up of 15 amino acids. The V segment lost 4 bases and the J segment 0 bases; nucleotides outside the gene matches: 0. Germline CDR1 MNHEY, CDR2 SVGAGI.

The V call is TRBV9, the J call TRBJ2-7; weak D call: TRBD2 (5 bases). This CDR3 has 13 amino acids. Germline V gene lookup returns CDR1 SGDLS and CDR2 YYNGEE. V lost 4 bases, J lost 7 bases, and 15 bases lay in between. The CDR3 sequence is CASSQQLRGEQYF. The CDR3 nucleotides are TGTGCCAGCAGCCAACAACTTCGAGGGGAGCAGTACTTC.

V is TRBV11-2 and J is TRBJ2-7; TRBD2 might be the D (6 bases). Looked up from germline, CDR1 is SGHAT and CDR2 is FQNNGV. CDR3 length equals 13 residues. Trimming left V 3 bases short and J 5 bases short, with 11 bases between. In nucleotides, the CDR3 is TGTGCCAGCAGCTTGGGGGGTTCGAACGAGCAGTACTTC. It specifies CASSLGGSNEQYF.

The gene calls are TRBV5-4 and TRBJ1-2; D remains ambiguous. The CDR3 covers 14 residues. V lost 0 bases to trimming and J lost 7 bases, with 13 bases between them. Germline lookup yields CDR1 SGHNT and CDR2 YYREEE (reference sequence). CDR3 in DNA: TGTGCCAGCAGCTTGGGGTTCCCGGAGGGTGGCTACACCTTC. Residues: CASSLGFPEGGYTF.

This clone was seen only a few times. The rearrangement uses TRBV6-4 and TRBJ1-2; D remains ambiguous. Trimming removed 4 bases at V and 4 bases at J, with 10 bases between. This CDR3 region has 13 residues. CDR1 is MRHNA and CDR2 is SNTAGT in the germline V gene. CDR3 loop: CASSAEEGYGYTF. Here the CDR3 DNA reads TGTGCCAGCAGTGCCGAGGAAGGCTATGGCTACACCTTC.

The DNA of the CDR3 is TGCAGTGCTCCCCCAGGAGGTGAGCAGTTCTTC. It specifies CSAPPGGEQFF. The chain carries TRBV20-1 and TRBJ2-1, with a possible D match to TRBD2 (5 bases). Germline loops: CDR1 DFQATT, CDR2 SNEGSKA (reference sequence). V lost 5 bases to trimming and J lost 9 bases, with 11 bases between them. This CDR3 has 11 amino acids.

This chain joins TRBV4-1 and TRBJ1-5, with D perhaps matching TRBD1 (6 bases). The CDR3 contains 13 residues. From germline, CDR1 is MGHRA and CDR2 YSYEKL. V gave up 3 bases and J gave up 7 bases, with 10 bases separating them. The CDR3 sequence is CASSQGAGQPQHF. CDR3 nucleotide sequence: TGCGCCAGCAGCCAGGGGGCAGGCCAGCCCCAGCATTTT.

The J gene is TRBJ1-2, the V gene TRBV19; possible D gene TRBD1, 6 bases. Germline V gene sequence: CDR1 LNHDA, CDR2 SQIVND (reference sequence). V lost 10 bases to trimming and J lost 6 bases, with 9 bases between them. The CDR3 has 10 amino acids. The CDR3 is CATTGNGYTF. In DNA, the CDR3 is TGTGCCACTACAGGGAATGGCTACACCTTC.

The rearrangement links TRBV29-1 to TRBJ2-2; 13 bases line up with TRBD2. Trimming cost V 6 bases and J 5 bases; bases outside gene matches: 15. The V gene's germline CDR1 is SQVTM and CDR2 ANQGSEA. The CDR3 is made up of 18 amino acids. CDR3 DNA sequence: TGCAGCGTAGTTGCCGGGACTAGCGGGATGTCGAGTACCGGGGAGCTGTTTTTT. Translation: CSVVAGTSGMSSTGELFF.

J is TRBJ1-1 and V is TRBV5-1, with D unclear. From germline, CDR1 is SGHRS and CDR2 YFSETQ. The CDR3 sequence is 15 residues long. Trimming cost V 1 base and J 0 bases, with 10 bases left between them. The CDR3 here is CASSLTVSMNTEAFF. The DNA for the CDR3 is TGCGCCAGCAGCTTGACAGTTTCCATGAACACTGAAGCTTTCTTT.

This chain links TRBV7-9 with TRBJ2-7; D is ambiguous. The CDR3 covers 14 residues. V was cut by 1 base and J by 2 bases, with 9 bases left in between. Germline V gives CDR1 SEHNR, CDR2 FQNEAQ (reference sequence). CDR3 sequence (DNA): TGTGCCAGCAGCTTAGTATGGCGGCCCTACGAGCAGTACTTC. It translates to CASSLVWRPYEQYF.

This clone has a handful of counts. The CDR3 sequence: CASSEPVLPQPTEAFF. The CDR3 DNA is TGTGCCAGCAGTGAACCAGTGTTACCACAACCCACTGAAGCTTTCTTT. The genes are TRBV2 and TRBJ1-1; D call uncertain. This CDR3 contains 16 residues. The germline V gene has CDR1 SNHLY and CDR2 FYNNEI. V was clipped by 2 bases and J by 4 bases, with 17 bases between them.